One sample yielded the 26 T cell receptor beta chains listed below, sequenced in a study of cytomegalovirus exposure and HLA in healthy donors. PCR amplification relied on 60 Vbeta primers (plus 13 Jbeta primers). Sequenced by immunoSEQ multiplex PCR; TCRdb stores in-frame clones only, minus some. The sample shows 110,000 to 150,000 clones, about four fifths of them seen only once. The specimen was PBMCs. Receptors were obtained from a man aged 40-50 years in good health and CMV-seronegative.

This clone was observed a single time. The chain is built from TRBV10-1 and TRBJ1-3; possible D gene TRBD1, 5 bases. The CDR3 spans 13 residues. V lost 9 bases to trimming and J lost 0 bases, with 9 bases between them. Germline lookup yields CDR1 WNHNN and CDR2 SYGVQD (reference sequence). The CDR3 reads CARDRSSGNTIYF. The CDR3 bases are TGCGCCAGAGACAGAAGCTCTGGAAACACCATATATTTT.

The chain is built from TRBV11-2 and TRBJ1-3; D not resolved. CDR1 and CDR2 (germline): SGHAT, FQNNGV. This CDR3 region has 11 residues. V was cut by 4 bases and J by 8 bases, with 6 bases left in between. CDR3 DNA: TGTGCCAGCAGCTCCTACGACACCATATATTTT. Translation gives CASSSYDTIYF.

Points on this clone: One end of the junction fails to match germline, which may point to a read error. V gene TRBV28 combines with J gene TRBJ1-5, with a weak D call TRBD1 (6 bases). CDR1 MDHEN and CDR2 SYDVKM come from the germline V gene. This CDR3 is built from 15 residues. The CDR3 spells CASTRGKISSQPQHF. The CDR3 nucleotides are TGTGCCAGCACGAGGGGGAAGATTAGCAGTCAGCCCCAGCATTTT. Full variable domain (remainder filled in from reference TRBV28 and TRBJ1-5): DVKVTQSSRYLVKRTGEKVFLECVQDMDHENMFWYRQDPGLGLRLIYFSYDVKMKEKGDIPEGYSVSREKKERFSLILESASTNQTSMYLCASTRGKISSQPQHFGDGTRLSIL.

This rearrangement joins TRBV6-5 to TRBJ1-2; D unclear. Germline CDR1 and CDR2: MNHEY and SVGAGI. The CDR3 runs to 13 residues. Between the trimmed V and J ends, which lost 6 bases and 0 bases, there was a span of 8 bases. The CDR3 bases are TGTGCCAGCAGAACAACAGCTAACTATGGCTACACCTTC. As protein: CASRTTANYGYTF.

The chain recombines TRBV27 with TRBJ2-1, with a possible D match to TRBD1 (5 bases). Germline V gene data show CDR1 as MNHEY and CDR2 as SMNVEV (reference sequence). This CDR3 is built from 12 residues. V lost 6 bases, J lost 15 bases, and 18 bases lay in between. CDR3 sequence: CASSPPVWGAFF. Written as DNA, the CDR3 is TGTGCCAGCAGCCCCCCCGTATGGGGCGCGTTCTTC.

This sequence joins TRBV5-1 and TRBJ2-7; 12 bases fit TRBD2. Per germline, CDR1 SGHRS and CDR2 YFSETQ. The CDR3 has 15 residues. Trimming cost V 4 bases and J 6 bases; bases outside gene matches: 8. CDR3: CASSPGLAGLSEQYF. The DNA of the CDR3 is TGCGCCAGCAGCCCTGGACTAGCGGGACTCTCCGAGCAGTACTTC. Full variable domain (rest looked up from reference TRBV5-1 and TRBJ2-7): KAGVTQTPRYLIKTRGQQVTLSCSPISGHRSVSWYQQTPGQGLQFLFEYFSETQRNKGNFPGRFSGRQFSNSRSEMNVSTLELGDSALYLCASSPGLAGLSEQYFGPGTRLTVT.

The table lists this clone with a count of one. This sequence joins TRBV19 and TRBJ2-5, with 8 bases fitting TRBD1. CDR1 is LNHDA and CDR2 is SQIVND in the germline V gene (reference sequence). The trim removed 5 bases at V and 4 bases at J, leaving 3 bases unmatched. The CDR3 is 13 amino acids. The CDR3 region is CASSADRAETQYF. The CDR3 DNA follows: TGTGCCAGTAGTGCGGACAGGGCAGAGACCCAGTACTTC.

In its sample, this clone was seen once. The chain uses TRBV6-5 and TRBJ2-7; TRBD1 aligns across 7 bases. The V segment lost 5 bases and the J segment 0 bases; nucleotides outside the gene matches: 7. The CDR3 spans 15 residues. Germline CDR1 is MNHEY and CDR2 is SVGAGI. The CDR3 reads CASSLLTGPSYEQYF. CDR3 DNA: TGTGCCAGCAGTCTCCTGACAGGGCCCTCCTACGAGCAGTACTTC.

This sequence joins TRBV5-1 and TRBJ2-5; possibly TRBD2 for D (5 bases). The V end lost 4 bases, the J end lost 2 bases, and 12 bases lay between the germline ends. This CDR3 is built from 14 residues. Germline V lookup: CDR1 SGHRS, CDR2 YFSETQ. Written as DNA, the CDR3 is TGCGCCAGCAGCCTCACTAGTTTACAAGAGACCCAGTACTTC. This codes for CASSLTSLQETQYF.

The rearrangement uses TRBV30 and TRBJ1-3; the D gene is possibly TRBD1 (6 bases). This CDR3 spans 15 amino acids. Germline V gives CDR1 GTSNPN, CDR2 SVGIG (reference sequence). V dropped 1 base and J dropped 3 bases, with 13 bases sitting between them. The CDR3 region has the DNA TGTGCCTGGAGTGGTACAGGGCTTGGTGGAAACACCATATATTTT. Its protein is CAWSGTGLGGNTIYF.

Of note for this clone: Its ends do not fully match the called genes, so a read error is possible. The chain employs TRBV15 and TRBJ1-6; D not certain. The CDR3 is made up of 14 amino acids. CDR1 and CDR2 from the germline V gene are LNHNV and YYDKDF (reference sequence). CDR3 in amino acids: CATSRDEANSALHF. In nucleotides, the CDR3 is TGTGCCACCAGCAGAGACGAGGCGAATTCAGCCCTCCACTTT.

This clone was picked up one time. V gene TRBV6-4 combines with J gene TRBJ2-3; 9 positions agree with TRBD1. The germline CDR1 and CDR2 sequences are MRHNA and SNTAGT. V lost 6 bases and J lost 5; bases outside the gene matches: 6. The CDR3 spans 14 residues. The CDR3 loop is CASSRDRAKDTQYF. As DNA, the CDR3 is TGTGCCAGCAGCCGGGACAGGGCGAAAGATACGCAGTATTTT.

The rearrangement links TRBV25-1 to TRBJ1-4; D ambiguous. This CDR3 region has 15 residues. The V end lost 2 bases, the J end lost 10 bases, and 17 bases lay between the germline ends. CDR1 and CDR2 from the germline V gene are MGHDK and SYGVNS. The CDR3 bases are TGTGCCAGCAGTGAACCCATCGGCCAGACATTAAAACTGTTTTTT. Translated, it gives CASSEPIGQTLKLFF.

The rearrangement joins TRBV19 to TRBJ2-6, with 7 positions matching TRBD1. The germline V gene has CDR1 LNHDA and CDR2 SQIVND (reference sequence). J lost 2 bases, V lost 4 bases, and 2 bases had no gene match. There are 15 residues in the CDR3. The CDR3 loop is CASSRTGAGANVLTF. The DNA of the CDR3 is TGTGCCAGTAGTAGAACAGGGGCTGGGGCCAACGTCCTGACTTTC.

This chain uses TRBV7-9 with TRBJ1-5; the D gene is possibly TRBD1 (5 bases). CDR3 length: 13 amino acids. The germline V and J ends were trimmed by 8 bases and 4 bases, with 12 bases remaining between them. Germline values: CDR1 SEHNR, CDR2 FQNEAQ (reference sequence). CDR3 amino acids: CASAQGWNQPQHF. The CDR3 nucleotides are TGTGCCAGCGCGCAGGGATGGAATCAGCCCCAGCATTTT.

Of note for this clone: At one boundary the junction diverges from the germline segment, which might be a read error. The V and J genes are TRBV5-1 and TRBJ2-7; 9 positions match TRBD1. Germline loops: CDR1 SGHRS, CDR2 YFSETQ. The CDR3 covers 15 residues. CDR3 bases: TGCGCCAGCAGCTTAGGACAGGGGCTCTCCAACGAGCAGTACTTC. Protein product: CASSLGQGLSNEQYF.

The V and J genes are TRBV28 and TRBJ1-5; no reliable D call. CDR1 and CDR2 (germline): MDHEN, SYDVKM. V was shortened by 2 bases and J by 7 bases, with 6 bases between the two germline ends. This CDR3 contains 12 residues. As DNA, the CDR3 is TGTGCCAGCAGTTTAGGAGGGCAGCCCCAGCATTTT. The encoded protein is CASSLGGQPQHF. The full variable domain, in which reference TRBV28 and TRBJ1-5 provide the parts outside the CDR3, is DVKVTQSSRYLVKRTGEKVFLECVQDMDHENMFWYRQDPGLGLRLIYFSYDVKMKEKGDIPEGYSVSREKKERFSLILESASTNQTSMYLCASSLGGQPQHFGDGTRLSIL.

In its sample, this clone was seen a few times. This chain uses TRBV7-9 with TRBJ2-3; D might be TRBD1 (5 bases). The CDR3 spans 16 residues. The germline V gene encodes CDR1 SEHNR and CDR2 FQNEAQ (reference sequence). Trimming stripped 1 base from V and 1 base from J, with 12 bases between. CDR3 residues: CASSLGKGIGTDTQYF. CDR3 DNA sequence: TGTGCCAGCAGCTTAGGGAAGGGGATTGGCACAGATACGCAGTATTTT. The full variable domain, in which reference TRBV7-9 and TRBJ2-3 provide the parts outside the CDR3, is DTGVSQNPRHKITKRGQNVTFRCDPISEHNRLYWYRQTLGQGPEFLTYFQNEAQLEKSRLLSDRFSAERPKGSFSTLEIQRTEQGDSAMYLCASSLGKGIGTDTQYFGPGTRLTVL.

CDR3 protein: CAWSAGTLNQPQHF. The CDR3 DNA reads as TGTGCCTGGAGCGCCGGGACACTAAATCAGCCCCAGCATTTT. V gene TRBV30 combines with J gene TRBJ1-5, with D maybe TRBD1 (6 bases). CDR1 and CDR2 (germline): GTSNPN, SVGIG (reference sequence). The CDR3 is 14 residues long. V lost 3 bases, J lost 4 bases, and 13 bases lay in between.

The gene calls are TRBV10-2 and TRBJ2-7; D is uncertain. CDR3 length: 14 amino acids. CDR1 is WSHSY and CDR2 is SAAADI in the germline V gene. V was clipped by 5 bases and J by 2 bases, with 13 bases between them. CDR3 region: CASSSEKRTYEQYF. In nucleotides, the CDR3 is TGCGCCAGCAGTTCGGAGAAACGGACCTACGAGCAGTACTTC.

V gene TRBV9 combines with J gene TRBJ2-5, with TRBD2 identical over 7 bases. CDR3 length: 14 amino acids. Germline loops: CDR1 SGDLS, CDR2 YYNGEE. Unmatched junction bases numbered 6, after V lost 3 bases and J lost 4 bases. Written as DNA, the CDR3 is TGTGCCAGCAGCGAACGGGGGGTTCGAGAGACCCAGTACTTC. Protein product: CASSERGVRETQYF.

This clone was detected only once. The V gene is TRBV18, the J gene TRBJ2-7; possible D gene TRBD2, 6 bases. The CDR3 has 14 amino acids. Germline CDR1 is KGHSH and CDR2 is LQKENI. Between the trimmed V and J ends, which lost 3 bases and 3 bases, there was a span of 12 bases. The CDR3 region is CASSPRGSHYEQYF. The CDR3 nucleotides are TGTGCCAGCTCACCCCGGGGGTCCCACTACGAGCAGTACTTC.

The chain combines TRBV6-1 with TRBJ1-4, with D possibly TRBD1 on 5 matching bases. This CDR3 comprises 15 residues. Germline lookup yields CDR1 MNHNS and CDR2 SASEGT. V was shortened by 2 bases and J by 11 bases, with 18 bases between the two germline ends. The CDR3 DNA follows: TGTGCCAGCAGTGAAATCCGGGGGTCCGCGGGGAAACTGTTTTTT. Its translation: CASSEIRGSAGKLFF.

This clone has a single count. The chain uses TRBV9 and TRBJ1-2; no firm D call. Deletions cut 4 bases from V and 3 bases from J, with 10 bases between. This CDR3 comprises 13 residues. The germline V gene has CDR1 SGDLS and CDR2 YYNGEE. CDR3 DNA sequence: TGTGCCAGCAGCACAGACGGCCACTATGGCTACACCTTC. Translation gives CASSTDGHYGYTF.

The gene calls are TRBV6-1 and TRBJ2-7; perhaps TRBD2 as D (6 bases). Per germline, CDR1 MNHNS and CDR2 SASEGT. This CDR3 has 14 residues. Trimming took off 3 bases at V and 0 bases at J, with 9 bases between the two ends. The CDR3 DNA sequence: TGTGCCAGCAGTGAGCGGGGTGCCTCCTACGAGCAGTACTTC. Translated: CASSERGASYEQYF.

Only a few counts were recorded for this clone. One junction end does not reproduce the germline sequence, and a read error may be involved. The rearrangement links TRBV2 to TRBJ1-5, with 9 bases aligning to TRBD1. Germline V gene data show CDR1 as SNHLY and CDR2 as FYNNEI. This CDR3 has 15 residues. The chain's CDR3 is CASTPGTGIHQAQHF. The CDR3 region has the DNA TGTGCCAGTACGCCCGGGACAGGGATACATCAGGCCCAGCATTTT.